This T cell receptor beta chain comes out of a study of sequential checkpoint blockade in melanoma. Study-level background: Arm A got nivolumab then ipilimumab; arm B the reverse, 1:1. Over 20 patients had matched tumor biopsies before treatment and at week 13 after nivolumab or ipilimumab alone.

The method was immunoSEQ multiplex PCR; TCRdb's version includes in-frame clones alone and lacks a portion of them. This table has about 18,000 clones, 26% appearing once. Remarks on this clone: Its antigen is unidentified.

General study results and limits: PD-L1 staining and CD8+ counts, not mutational load, tracked tumor T-cell clonality.

This CDR3 comprises 13 residues. Per the germline V gene, CDR1 is LGHNT and CDR2 is FRNRAP. Documented treatment: randomized to nivolumab then ipilimumab (arm A) or the reverse (arm B). This TCR was sampled from a human donor with melanoma. The genes are TRBV12-5 and TRBJ1-1, with unresolved D. This material consisted of tumor tissue (inferred from file names), taken from a patient given nivolumab and ipilimumab in sequence. CDR3 sequence reads: CASTWAANTEAFF. DNA for the CDR3: TGTGCCAGCACTTGGGCAGCGAACACTGAAGCTTTCTTT.